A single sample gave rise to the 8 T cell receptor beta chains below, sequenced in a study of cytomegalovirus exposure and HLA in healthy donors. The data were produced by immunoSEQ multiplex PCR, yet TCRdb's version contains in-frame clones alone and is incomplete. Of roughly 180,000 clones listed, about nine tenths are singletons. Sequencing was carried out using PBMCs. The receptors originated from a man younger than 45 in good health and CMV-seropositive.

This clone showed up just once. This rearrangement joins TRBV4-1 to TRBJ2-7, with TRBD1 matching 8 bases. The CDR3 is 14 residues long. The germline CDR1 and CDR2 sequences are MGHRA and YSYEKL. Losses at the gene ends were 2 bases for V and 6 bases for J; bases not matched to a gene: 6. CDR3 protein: CASSQSRGLGEQYF. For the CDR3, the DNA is TGCGCCAGCAGCCAATCCAGGGGGCTGGGCGAGCAGTACTTC.

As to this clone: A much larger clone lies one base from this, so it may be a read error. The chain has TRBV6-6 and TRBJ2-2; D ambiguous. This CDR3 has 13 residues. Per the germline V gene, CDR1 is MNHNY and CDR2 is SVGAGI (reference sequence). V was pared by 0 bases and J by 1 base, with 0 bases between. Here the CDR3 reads CASSYSNTGELFF. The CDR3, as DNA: TGTGCCAGCAGTTACTCGAACACCGGGGAGCTGTTTTTT.

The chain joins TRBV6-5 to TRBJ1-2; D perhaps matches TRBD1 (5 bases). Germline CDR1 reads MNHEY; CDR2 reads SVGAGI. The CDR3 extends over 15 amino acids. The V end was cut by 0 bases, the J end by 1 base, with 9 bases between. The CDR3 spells CASSYSLGVNYGYTF. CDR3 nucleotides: TGTGCCAGCAGTTACTCCCTGGGGGTTAACTATGGCTACACCTTC.

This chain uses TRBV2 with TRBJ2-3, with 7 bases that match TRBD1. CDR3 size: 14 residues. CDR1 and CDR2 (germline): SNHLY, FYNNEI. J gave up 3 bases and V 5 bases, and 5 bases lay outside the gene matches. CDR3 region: CASSQDRETDTQYF. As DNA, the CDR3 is TGTGCCAGCAGTCAAGACAGGGAAACAGATACGCAGTATTTT.

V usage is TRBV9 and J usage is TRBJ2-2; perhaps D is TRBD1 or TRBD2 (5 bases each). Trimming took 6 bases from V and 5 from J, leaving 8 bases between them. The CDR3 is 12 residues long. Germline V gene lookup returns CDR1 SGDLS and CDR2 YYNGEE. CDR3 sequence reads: CASTEGTGELFF. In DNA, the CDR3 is TGTGCCAGCACCGAGGGGACCGGGGAGCTGTTTTTT.

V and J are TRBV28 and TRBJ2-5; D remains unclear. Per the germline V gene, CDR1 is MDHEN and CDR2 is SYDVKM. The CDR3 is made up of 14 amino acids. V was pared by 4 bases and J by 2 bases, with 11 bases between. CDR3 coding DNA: TGTGCCAGCAGTTCCAAGGACGGTCAAGAGACCCAGTACTTC. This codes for CASSSKDGQETQYF.

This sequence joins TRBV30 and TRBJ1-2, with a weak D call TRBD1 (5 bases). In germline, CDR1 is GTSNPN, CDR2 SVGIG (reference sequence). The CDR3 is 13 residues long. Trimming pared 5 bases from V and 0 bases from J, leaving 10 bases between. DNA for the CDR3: TGTGCCTGGTCAGGGCCAGCTAACTATGGCTACACCTTC. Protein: CAWSGPANYGYTF.

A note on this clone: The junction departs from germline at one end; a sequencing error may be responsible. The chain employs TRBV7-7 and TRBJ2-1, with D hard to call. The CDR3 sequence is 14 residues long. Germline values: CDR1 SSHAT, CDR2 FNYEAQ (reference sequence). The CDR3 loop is CASSLDGSYNEQFF. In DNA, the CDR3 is TGTGCTAGCAGCTTAGACGGTTCCTACAATGAGCAGTTCTTC. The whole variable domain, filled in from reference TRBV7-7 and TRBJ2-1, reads GAGVSQSPRYKVTKRGQDVTLRCDPISSHATLYWYQQALGQGPEFLTYFNYEAQPDKSGLPSDRFSAERPEGSISTLTIQRTEQRDSAMYRCASSLDGSYNEQFFGPGTRLTVL.